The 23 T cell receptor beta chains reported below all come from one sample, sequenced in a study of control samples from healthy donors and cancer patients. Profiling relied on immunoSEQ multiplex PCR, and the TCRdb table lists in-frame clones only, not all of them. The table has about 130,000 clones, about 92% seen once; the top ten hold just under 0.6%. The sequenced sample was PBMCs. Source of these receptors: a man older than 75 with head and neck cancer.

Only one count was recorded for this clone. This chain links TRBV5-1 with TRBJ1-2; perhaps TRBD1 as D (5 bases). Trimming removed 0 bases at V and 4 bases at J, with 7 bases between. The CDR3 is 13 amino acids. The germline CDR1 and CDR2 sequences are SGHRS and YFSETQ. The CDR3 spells CASSLEDSYGYTF. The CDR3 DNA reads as TGCGCCAGCAGCTTGGAAGACAGCTATGGCTACACCTTC.

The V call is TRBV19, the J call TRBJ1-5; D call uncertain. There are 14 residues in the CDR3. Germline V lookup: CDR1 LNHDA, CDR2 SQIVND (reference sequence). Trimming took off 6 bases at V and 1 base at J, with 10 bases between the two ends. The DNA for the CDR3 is TGTGCCAGTAGAGGAGGCACAAGCAATCAGCCCCAGCATTTT. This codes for CASRGGTSNQPQHF.

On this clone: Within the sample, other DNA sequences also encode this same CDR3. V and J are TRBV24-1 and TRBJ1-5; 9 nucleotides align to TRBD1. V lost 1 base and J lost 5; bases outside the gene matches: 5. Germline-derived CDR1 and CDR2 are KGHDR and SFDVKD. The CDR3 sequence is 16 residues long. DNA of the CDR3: TGTGCCACCAGTGATTTAGGACAGGGGCCCGATCAGCCCCAGCATTTT. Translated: CATSDLGQGPDQPQHF.

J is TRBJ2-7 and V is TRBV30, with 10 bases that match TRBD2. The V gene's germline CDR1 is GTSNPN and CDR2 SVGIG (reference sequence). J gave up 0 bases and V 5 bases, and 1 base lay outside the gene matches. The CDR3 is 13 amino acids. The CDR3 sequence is CAWGTSASYEQYF. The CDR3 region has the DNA TGTGCCTGGGGGACTAGCGCCTCCTACGAGCAGTACTTC.

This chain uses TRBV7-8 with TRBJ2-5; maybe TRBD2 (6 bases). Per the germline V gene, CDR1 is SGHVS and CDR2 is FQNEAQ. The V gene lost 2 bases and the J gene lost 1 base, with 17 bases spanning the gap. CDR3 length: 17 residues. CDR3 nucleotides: TGTGCCAGCAGCTTATCTTCCTACGGAGCGGGCCAAGAGACCCAGTACTTC. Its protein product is CASSLSSYGAGQETQYF. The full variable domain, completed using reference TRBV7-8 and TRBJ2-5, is GAGVSQSPRYKVAKRGQDVALRCDPISGHVSLFWYQQALGQGPEFLTYFQNEAQLDKSGLPSDRFFAERPEGSVSTLKIQRTQQEDSAVYLCASSLSSYGAGQETQYFGPGTRLLVL.

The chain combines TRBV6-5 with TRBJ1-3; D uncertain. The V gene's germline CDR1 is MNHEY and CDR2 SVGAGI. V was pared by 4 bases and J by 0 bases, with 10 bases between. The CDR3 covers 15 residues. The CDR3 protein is CASSLDGYSGNTIYF. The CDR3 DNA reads TGTGCCAGCAGTTTGGACGGATACTCTGGAAACACCATATATTTT.

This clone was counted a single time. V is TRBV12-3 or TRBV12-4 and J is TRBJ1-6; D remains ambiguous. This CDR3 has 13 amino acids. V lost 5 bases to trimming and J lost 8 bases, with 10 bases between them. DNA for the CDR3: TGTGCCAGCAGTCCCGGGTGGGATTCACCCCTCCACTTT. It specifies CASSPGWDSPLHF.

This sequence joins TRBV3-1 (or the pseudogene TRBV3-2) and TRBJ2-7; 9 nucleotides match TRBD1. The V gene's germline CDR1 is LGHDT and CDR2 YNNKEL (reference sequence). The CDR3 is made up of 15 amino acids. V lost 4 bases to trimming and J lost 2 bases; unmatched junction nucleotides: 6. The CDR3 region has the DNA TGTGCCAGCAGCCGCGACAGGGGGACTACCTACGAGCAGTACTTC. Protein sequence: CASSRDRGTTYEQYF.

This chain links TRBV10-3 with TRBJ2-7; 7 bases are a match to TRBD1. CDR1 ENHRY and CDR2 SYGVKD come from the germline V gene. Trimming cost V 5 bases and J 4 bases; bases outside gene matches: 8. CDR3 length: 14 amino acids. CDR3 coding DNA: TGTGCCATCAGTACCTCCGGGACAGAATACGAGCAGTACTTC. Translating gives CAISTSGTEYEQYF.

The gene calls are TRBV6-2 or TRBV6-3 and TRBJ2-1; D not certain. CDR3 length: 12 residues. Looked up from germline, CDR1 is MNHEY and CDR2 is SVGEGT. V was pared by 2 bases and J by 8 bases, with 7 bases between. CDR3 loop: CASSYALDEQFF. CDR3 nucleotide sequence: TGTGCCAGCAGTTACGCTCTAGATGAGCAGTTCTTC.

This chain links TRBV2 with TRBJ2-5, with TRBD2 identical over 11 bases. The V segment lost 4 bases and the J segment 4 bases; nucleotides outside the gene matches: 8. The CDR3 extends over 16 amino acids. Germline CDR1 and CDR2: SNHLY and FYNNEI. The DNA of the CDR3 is TGTGCCAGCAGTGGGCGGCTAGCGGGGGGACGAGAGACCCAGTACTTC. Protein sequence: CASSGRLAGGRETQYF.

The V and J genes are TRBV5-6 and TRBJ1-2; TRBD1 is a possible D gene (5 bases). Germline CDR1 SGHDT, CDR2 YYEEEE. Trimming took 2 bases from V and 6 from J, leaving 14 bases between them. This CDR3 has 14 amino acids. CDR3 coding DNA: TGTGCCAGCAGCTTCCTTCAGGGTAGGGATGGCTACACCTTC. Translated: CASSFLQGRDGYTF.

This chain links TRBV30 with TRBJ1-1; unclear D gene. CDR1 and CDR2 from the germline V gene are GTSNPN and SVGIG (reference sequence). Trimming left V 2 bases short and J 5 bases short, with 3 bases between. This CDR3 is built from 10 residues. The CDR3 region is CAWSRTEAFF. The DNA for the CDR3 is TGTGCCTGGAGTCGGACTGAAGCTTTCTTT.

The CDR3 DNA is TGTGCCAGCAGCGTAGGACTGGGGGACAGGTCCGCCTACGAGCAGTACTTC. Translated: CASSVGLGDRSAYEQYF. V gene TRBV9 combines with J gene TRBJ2-7, with TRBD1 matching 8 bases. Germline V gene data show CDR1 as SGDLS and CDR2 as YYNGEE. The CDR3 has 17 residues. V was clipped by 0 bases and J by 2 bases; unmatched bases: 10.

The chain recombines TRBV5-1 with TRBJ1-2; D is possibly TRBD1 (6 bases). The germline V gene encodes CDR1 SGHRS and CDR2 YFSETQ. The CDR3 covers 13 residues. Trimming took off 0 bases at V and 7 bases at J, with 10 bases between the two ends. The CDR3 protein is CASSLEGGGGYTF. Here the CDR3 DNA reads TGCGCCAGCAGCTTGGAAGGGGGAGGTGGCTACACCTTC.

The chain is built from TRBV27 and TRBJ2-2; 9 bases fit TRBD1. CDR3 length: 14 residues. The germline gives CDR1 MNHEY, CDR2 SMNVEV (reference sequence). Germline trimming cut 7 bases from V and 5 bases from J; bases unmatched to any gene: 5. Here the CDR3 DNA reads TGTGCCAGCAAGAGAGGGACAGGGACCGGGGAGCTGTTTTTT. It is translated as CASKRGTGTGELFF.

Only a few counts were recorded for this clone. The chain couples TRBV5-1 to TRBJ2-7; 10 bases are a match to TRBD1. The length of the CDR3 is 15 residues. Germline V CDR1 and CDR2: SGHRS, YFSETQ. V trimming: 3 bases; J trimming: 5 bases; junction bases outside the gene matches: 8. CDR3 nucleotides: TGCGCCAGCAGCTCTACCGGGACAGGGGTGAACGAGCAGTACTTC. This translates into CASSSTGTGVNEQYF.

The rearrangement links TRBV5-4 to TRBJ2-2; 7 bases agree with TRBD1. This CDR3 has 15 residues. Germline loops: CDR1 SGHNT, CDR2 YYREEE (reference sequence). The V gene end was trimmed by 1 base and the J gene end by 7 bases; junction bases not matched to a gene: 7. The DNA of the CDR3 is TGTGCCAGCAGCTTGACAGGGGCAAGGATCGGGGAGCTGTTTTTT. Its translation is CASSLTGARIGELFF.

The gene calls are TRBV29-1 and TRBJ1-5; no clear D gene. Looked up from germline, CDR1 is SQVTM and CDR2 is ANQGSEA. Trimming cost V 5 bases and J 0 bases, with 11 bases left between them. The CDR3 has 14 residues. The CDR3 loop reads CSVSIGYSNQPQHF. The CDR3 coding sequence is TGCAGCGTTAGTATAGGGTATAGCAATCAGCCCCAGCATTTT.

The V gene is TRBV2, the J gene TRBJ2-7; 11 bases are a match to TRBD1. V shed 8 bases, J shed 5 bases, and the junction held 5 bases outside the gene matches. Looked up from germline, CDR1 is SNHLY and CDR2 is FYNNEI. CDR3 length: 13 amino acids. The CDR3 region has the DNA TGTGCCAGCTCGGGACAGGGGGTAAACGAGCAGTACTTC. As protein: CASSGQGVNEQYF.

The CDR3 sequence is CASSMWRHPDGANVLTF. For the CDR3, the DNA is TGTGCCAGTAGTATGTGGCGGCACCCGGATGGGGCCAACGTCCTGACTTTC. This chain uses TRBV19 with TRBJ2-6; D not certain. Per the germline V gene, CDR1 is LNHDA and CDR2 is SQIVND (reference sequence). Trimming took 3 bases from V and 3 from J, leaving 15 bases between them. This CDR3 is built from 17 residues.

CDR3 coding DNA: TGTGCCATCAACAACAGAAACCTGGTGAACACTGAAGCTTTCTTT. Its protein product is CAINNRNLVNTEAFF. The rearrangement links TRBV10-3 to TRBJ1-1; D not certain. V dropped 7 bases and J dropped 0 bases, with 15 bases sitting between them. CDR3 length: 15 amino acids. Germline-derived CDR1 and CDR2 are ENHRY and SYGVKD.

The chain's CDR3 is CASSLVEGEYF. Written as DNA, the CDR3 is TGCGCCAGCAGCTTGGTGGAGGGAGAGTACTTC. The V call is TRBV5-1, the J call TRBJ2-7; maybe TRBD2 (6 bases). Trimming took 0 bases from V and 11 from J, leaving 9 bases between them. This CDR3 spans 11 amino acids. Per germline, CDR1 SGHRS and CDR2 YFSETQ. Using reference TRBV5-1 and TRBJ2-7 for the parts outside the CDR3, the full variable domain is KAGVTQTPRYLIKTRGQQVTLSCSPISGHRSVSWYQQTPGQGLQFLFEYFSETQRNKGNFPGRFSGRQFSNSRSEMNVSTLELGDSALYLCASSLVEGEYFGPGTRLTVT.